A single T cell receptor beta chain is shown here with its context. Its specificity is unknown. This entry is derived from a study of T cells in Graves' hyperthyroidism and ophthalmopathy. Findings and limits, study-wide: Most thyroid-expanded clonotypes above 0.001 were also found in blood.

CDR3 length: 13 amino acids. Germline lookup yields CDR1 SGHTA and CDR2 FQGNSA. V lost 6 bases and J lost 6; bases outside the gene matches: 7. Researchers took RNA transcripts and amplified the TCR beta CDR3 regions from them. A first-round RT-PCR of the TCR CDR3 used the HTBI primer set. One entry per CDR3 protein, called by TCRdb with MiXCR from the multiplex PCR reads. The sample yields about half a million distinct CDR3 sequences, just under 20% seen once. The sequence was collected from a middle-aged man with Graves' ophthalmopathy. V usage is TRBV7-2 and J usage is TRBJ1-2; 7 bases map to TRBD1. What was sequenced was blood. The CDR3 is CASRLRGGNGYTF. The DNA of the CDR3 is TGTGCCAGCAGGCTCAGGGGGGGGAATGGCTACACCTTC. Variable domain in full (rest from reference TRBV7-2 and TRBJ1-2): GAGVSQSPSNKVTEKGKDVELRCDPISGHTALYWYRQSLGQGLEFLIYFQGNSAPDKSGLPSDRFSAERTGGSVSTLTIQRTQQEDSAVYLCASRLRGGNGYTFGSGTRLTVV.